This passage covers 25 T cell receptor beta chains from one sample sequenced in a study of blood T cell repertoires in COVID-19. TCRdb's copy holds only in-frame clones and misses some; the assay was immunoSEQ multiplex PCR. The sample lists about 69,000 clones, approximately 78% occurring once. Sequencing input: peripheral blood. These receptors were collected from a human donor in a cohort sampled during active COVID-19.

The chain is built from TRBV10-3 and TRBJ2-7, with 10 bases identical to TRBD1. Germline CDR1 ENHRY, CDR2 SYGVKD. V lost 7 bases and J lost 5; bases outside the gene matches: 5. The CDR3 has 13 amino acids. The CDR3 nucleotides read TGTGCCATCAACCGGGACAGGGGACACGAGCAGTACTTC. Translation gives CAINRDRGHEQYF.

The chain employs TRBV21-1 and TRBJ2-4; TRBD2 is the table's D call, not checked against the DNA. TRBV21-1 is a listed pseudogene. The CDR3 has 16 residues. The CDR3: CASSKAGGGAENIQYF. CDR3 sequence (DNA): TGTGCCAGCAGCAAAGCGGGCGGGGGGGCCGAAAACATTCAGTACTTC.

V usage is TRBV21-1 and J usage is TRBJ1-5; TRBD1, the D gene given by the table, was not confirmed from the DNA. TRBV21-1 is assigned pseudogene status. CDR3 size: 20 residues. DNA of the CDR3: TGTGCCAGCAGCAAAGAGGCCCCAGGGGAGATTTGTGGATACAATCAGCCCCAGCATTTT. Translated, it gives CASSKEAPGEICGYNQPQHF.

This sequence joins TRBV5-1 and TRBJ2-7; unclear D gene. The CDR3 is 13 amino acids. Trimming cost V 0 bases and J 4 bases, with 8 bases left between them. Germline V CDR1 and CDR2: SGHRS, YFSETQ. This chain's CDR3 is CASSLGQWYEQYF. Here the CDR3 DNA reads TGCGCCAGCAGCTTGGGCCAGTGGTACGAGCAGTACTTC.

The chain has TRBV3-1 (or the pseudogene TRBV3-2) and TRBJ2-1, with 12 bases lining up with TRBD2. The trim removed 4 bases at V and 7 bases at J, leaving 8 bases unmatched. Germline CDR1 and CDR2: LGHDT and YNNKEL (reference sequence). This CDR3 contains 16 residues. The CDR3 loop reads CASSPTGTSGLNEQFF. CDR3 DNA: TGTGCCAGCAGCCCTACCGGGACTAGCGGGTTGAATGAGCAGTTCTTC.

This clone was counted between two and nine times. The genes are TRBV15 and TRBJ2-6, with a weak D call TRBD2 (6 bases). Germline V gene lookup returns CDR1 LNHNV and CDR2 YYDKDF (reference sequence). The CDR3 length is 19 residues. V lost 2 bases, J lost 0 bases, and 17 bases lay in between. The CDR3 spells CATSRNRPGRFSGANVLTF. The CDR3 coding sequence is TGTGCCACCAGCAGAAACCGGCCAGGGAGGTTCTCTGGGGCCAACGTCCTGACTTTC.

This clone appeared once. The CDR3 sequence: CASSEAPYPQRYEQYF. The DNA for the CDR3 is TGTGCCAGCAGTGAAGCCCCCTACCCCCAGAGGTACGAGCAGTACTTC. The V call is TRBV2, the J call TRBJ2-7; D not resolved. Germline lookup yields CDR1 SNHLY and CDR2 FYNNEI. The CDR3 runs to 16 residues. V was cut by 0 bases and J by 4 bases, with 16 bases left in between.

The CDR3 nucleotides are TGTGCCAGCAGCCAAGGTAATAGCGGGGGGGCCGCGACAGATACGCAGTATTTT. Encoded protein: CASSQGNSGGAATDTQYF. The J gene is TRBJ2-3, the V gene TRBV3-1 (or the pseudogene TRBV3-2), with TRBD2 identical over 11 bases. Germline lookup yields CDR1 LGHDT and CDR2 YNNKEL (reference sequence). The length of the CDR3 is 18 residues. The junction had 9 bases not matched to a gene; V was cut back by 1 base and J by 3 bases.

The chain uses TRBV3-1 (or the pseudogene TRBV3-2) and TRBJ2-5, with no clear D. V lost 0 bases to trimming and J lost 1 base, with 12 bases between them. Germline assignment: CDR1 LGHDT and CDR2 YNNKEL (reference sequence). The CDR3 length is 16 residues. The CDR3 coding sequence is TGTGCCAGCAGCCAAGATCGAGCAGGTCCCCAAGAGACCCAGTACTTC. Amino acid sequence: CASSQDRAGPQETQYF.

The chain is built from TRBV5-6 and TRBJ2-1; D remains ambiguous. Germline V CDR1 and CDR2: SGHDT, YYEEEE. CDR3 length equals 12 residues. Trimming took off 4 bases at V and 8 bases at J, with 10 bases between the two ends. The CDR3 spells CASSSERDEQFF. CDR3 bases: TGTGCCAGCAGCAGTGAACGGGATGAGCAGTTCTTC.

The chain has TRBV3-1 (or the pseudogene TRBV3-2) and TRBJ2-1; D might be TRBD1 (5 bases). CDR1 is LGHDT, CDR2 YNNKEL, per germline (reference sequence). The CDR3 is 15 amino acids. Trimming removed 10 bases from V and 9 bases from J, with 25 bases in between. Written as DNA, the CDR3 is TGTGCCATCCGCGTGTTCTTCAGGGAAAGGGGTGAGCAGTTCTTC. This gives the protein CAIRVFFRERGEQFF.

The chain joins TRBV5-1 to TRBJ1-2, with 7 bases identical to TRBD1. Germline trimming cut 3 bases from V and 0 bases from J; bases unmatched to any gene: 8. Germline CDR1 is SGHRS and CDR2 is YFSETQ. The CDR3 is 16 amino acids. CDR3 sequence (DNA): TGCGCCAGCAGCTCGACCCCCAGGGGGTCTAACTATGGCTACACCTTC. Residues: CASSSTPRGSNYGYTF.

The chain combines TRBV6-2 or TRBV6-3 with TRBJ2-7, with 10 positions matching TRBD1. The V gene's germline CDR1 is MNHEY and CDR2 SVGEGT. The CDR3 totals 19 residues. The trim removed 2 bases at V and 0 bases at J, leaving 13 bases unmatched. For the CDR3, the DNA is TGTGCCAGCAGTTACCCGAGGGACAGGGGATTAGGAAGCTCCTACGAGCAGTACTTC. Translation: CASSYPRDRGLGSSYEQYF.

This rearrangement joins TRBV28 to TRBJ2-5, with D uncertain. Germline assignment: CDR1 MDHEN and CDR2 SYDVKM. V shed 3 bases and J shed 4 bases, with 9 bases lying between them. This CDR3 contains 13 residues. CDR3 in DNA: TGTGCCAGCAGTTTGAGACTTGGAGAGACCCAGTACTTC. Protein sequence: CASSLRLGETQYF.

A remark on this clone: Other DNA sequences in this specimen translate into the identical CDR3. In DNA form, the CDR3 reads TGCGCCAGCAGCTTGGGACAGGGAAATGAAAAACTGTTTTTT. Translating it yields CASSLGQGNEKLFF. This chain joins TRBV5-1 and TRBJ1-4, with 7 bases lining up with TRBD1. V was clipped by 0 bases and J by 5 bases; unmatched bases: 1. Germline V gene lookup returns CDR1 SGHRS and CDR2 YFSETQ. CDR3 length: 14 amino acids.

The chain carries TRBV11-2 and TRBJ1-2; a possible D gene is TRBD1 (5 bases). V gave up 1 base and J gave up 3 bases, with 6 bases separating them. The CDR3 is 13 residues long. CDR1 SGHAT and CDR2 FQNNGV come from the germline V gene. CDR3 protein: CASSLVGDYGYTF. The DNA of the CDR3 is TGTGCCAGCAGCTTAGTAGGGGACTATGGCTACACCTTC.

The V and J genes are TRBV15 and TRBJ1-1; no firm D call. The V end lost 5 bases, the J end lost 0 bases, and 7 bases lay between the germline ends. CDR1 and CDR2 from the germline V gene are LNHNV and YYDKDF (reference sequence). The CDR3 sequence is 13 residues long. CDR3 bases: TGTGCCACCAGCCCTTCTTTGAACACTGAAGCTTTCTTT. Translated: CATSPSLNTEAFF.

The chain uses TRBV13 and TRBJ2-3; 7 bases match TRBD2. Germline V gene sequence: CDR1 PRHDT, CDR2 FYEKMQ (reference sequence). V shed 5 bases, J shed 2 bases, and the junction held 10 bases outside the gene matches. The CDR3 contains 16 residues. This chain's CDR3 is CASSHRLAIYTDTQYF. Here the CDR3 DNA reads TGTGCCAGCAGCCACCGACTAGCTATTTACACAGATACGCAGTATTTT.

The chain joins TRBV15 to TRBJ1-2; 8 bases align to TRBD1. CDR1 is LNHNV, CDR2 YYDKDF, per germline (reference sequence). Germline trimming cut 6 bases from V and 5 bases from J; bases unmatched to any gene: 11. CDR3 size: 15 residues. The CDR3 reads CATSLDRALGYGYTF. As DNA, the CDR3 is TGTGCCACCAGTCTGGACAGGGCATTGGGTTATGGCTACACCTTC.

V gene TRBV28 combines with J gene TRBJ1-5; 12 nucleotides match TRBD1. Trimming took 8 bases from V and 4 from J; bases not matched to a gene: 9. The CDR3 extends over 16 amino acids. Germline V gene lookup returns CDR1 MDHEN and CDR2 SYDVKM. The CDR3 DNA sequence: TGTGCCAGCCGAGCCCCGGGACAGGGGGCTAATCAGCCCCAGCATTTT. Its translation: CASRAPGQGANQPQHF.

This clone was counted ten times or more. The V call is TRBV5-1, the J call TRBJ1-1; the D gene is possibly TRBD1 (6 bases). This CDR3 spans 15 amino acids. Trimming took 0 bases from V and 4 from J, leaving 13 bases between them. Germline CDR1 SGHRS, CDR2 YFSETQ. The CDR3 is CASSLEGHEGTEAFF. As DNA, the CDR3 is TGCGCCAGCAGCTTGGAGGGACACGAGGGCACTGAAGCTTTCTTT.

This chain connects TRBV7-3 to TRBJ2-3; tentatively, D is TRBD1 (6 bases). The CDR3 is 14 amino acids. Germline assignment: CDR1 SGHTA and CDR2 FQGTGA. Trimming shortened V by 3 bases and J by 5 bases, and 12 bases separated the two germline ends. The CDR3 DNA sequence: TGTGCCAGCAGCTTGCAGGGGACCGGAGATACGCAGTATTTT. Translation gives CASSLQGTGDTQYF.

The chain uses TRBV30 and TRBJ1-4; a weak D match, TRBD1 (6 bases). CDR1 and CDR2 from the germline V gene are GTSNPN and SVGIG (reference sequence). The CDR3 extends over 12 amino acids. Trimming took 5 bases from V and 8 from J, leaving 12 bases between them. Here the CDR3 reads CAWLTGGEKLFF. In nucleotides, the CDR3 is TGTGCCTGGTTGACAGGTGGGGAAAAACTGTTTTTT.

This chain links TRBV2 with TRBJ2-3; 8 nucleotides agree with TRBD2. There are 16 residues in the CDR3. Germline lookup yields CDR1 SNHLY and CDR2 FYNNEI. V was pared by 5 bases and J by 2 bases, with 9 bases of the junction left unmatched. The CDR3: CASSSLTSGPTDTQYF. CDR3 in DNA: TGTGCCAGCAGTTCCCTCACTAGCGGACCCACAGATACGCAGTATTTT.

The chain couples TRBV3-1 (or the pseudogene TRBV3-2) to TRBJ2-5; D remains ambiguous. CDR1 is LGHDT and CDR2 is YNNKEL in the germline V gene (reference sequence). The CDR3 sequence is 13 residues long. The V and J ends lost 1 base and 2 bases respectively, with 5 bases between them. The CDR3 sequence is CASSQVGQETQYF. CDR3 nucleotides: TGTGCCAGCAGCCAAGTCGGGCAAGAGACCCAGTACTTC.